This T cell receptor beta chain was found in a study of CD8+ T cells in alopecia areata. Unmatched junction bases numbered 2, after V lost 2 bases and J lost 7 bases. Germline V gene lookup returns CDR1 MNHNY and CDR2 SVGAGI (reference sequence). The CDR3 totals 12 residues. Extracted RNA was reverse transcribed, and the resulting cDNA served as sequencing template. Clones were sequenced by immunoSEQ multiplex PCR, and TCRdb holds only the in-frame ones, with some missing. This table holds around 150,000 clones, less than 75% found once. What was sequenced was CD8+ T cells sorted from blood. The TCR originated in a human donor in good health. The V and J genes are TRBV6-6 and TRBJ2-7; 7 nucleotides match TRBD2. CDR3 sequence (DNA): TGTGCCAGCAGTTACGGGGAGGGGGAGCAGTACTTC. Its protein product is CASSYGEGEQYF.